These T cell receptor beta chains were read from a single sample in a study of T cells in Graves' hyperthyroidism and ophthalmopathy. TCRdb re-called the multiplex PCR reads through MiXCR, storing one row per CDR3 protein. The sample shows hundreds of thousands of distinct CDR3 sequences, 14% of them seen only once. The sample consisted of blood. Receptors were obtained from a woman aged 40 to 50 with Graves' hyperthyroidism. Each CDR3 is given with its conserved first and last residue. The D gene is left open where the match is weak. The size field is filled for only some rows; it gives once, few, many or a size class.

cdr3_length	v_call	j_call	clone_size	d_call	cdr3_aa	cdr3_nt
15	TRBV2	TRBJ2-5	many	TRBD2	CASSGVAGRQETQYF	TGTGCCAGCAGTGGGGTAGCGGGCCGACAAGAGACCCAGTACTTC
14	TRBV5-1	TRBJ2-3	many	-	CASNRAVGTDTQYF	TGCGCCAGCAATCGGGCGGTGGGGACAGATACGCAGTATTTT
14	TRBV11-1	TRBJ2-2	few	-	CASSLVVNTGELFF	TGTGCCAGCAGCTTAGTTGTGAACACCGGGGAGCTGTTTTTT
17	TRBV14	TRBJ2-1	-	-	CASSHDSGTITYNEQFF	TGTGCCAGCAGCCATGATTCAGGGACCATTACCTACAATGAGCAGTTCTTC
14	TRBV19	TRBJ2-2	few	-	CASSIGGITGELFF	TGTGCCAGTAGTATTGGCGGGATCACCGGGGAGCTGTTTTTT
14	TRBV20-1	TRBJ2-3	many	TRBD2	CSAPKAGVTDTQYF	TGCAGTGCCCCGAAGGCGGGAGTCACAGATACGCAGTATTTT
16	TRBV7-9	TRBJ2-7	-	TRBD2	CASSPPSAGETYEQYF	TGTGCCAGCAGCCCCCCGTCGGCGGGAGAAACCTACGAGCAGTACTTC
15	TRBV18	TRBJ2-5	many	TRBD1	CASSPGDSLSETQYF	TGTGCCAGCTCACCGGGGGACAGCCTTTCGGAGACCCAGTACTTC
13	TRBV2	TRBJ2-2	many	-	CASRGLDTGELFF	TGTGCCAGCAGGGGACTCGACACCGGGGAGCTGTTTTTT
15	TRBV12-3/TRBV12-4	TRBJ2-7	many	TRBD2	CASSFTSGITYEQYF	TGTGCCAGCAGTTTCACTAGCGGGATAACGTACGAGCAGTACTTC
15	TRBV27	TRBJ2-1	many	TRBD2	CASRPGLADNNEQFF	TGTGCCAGCAGACCGGGACTAGCGGACAACAATGAGCAGTTCTTC
13	TRBV30	TRBJ2-7	many	-	CAWARDSSYEQYF	TGTGCCTGGGCCAGGGATTCCTCCTACGAGCAGTACTTC
16	TRBV5-1	TRBJ2-3	few	-	CASQGGGVSGTDTQYF	TGCGCCAGCCAAGGGGGGGGAGTTAGCGGTACAGATACGCAGTATTTT
16	TRBV12-3/TRBV12-4	TRBJ2-3	many	TRBD2	CASSRRAGLVTDTQYF	TGTGCCAGCAGCCGTCGAGCGGGATTAGTTACAGATACGCAGTATTTT
15	TRBV5-1	TRBJ1-5	many	TRBD1	CASSVTGGANQPQHF	TGCGCCAGCAGCGTGACAGGGGGCGCAAATCAGCCCCAGCATTTT
13	TRBV20-1	TRBJ2-7	-	TRBD1	CSARRDRGYEQYF	TGCAGTGCTAGACGGGACAGGGGATACGAGCAGTACTTC
14	TRBV27	TRBJ2-7	many	-	CASSPRLQSYEQYF	TGTGCCAGCAGTCCCCGACTCCAGTCCTACGAGCAGTACTTC
14	TRBV2	TRBJ2-2	many	-	CASYSGSNTGELFF	TGTGCCAGCTACTCGGGGTCGAACACCGGGGAGCTGTTTTTT
14	TRBV29-1	TRBJ2-7	many	-	CSVEGATGRNEQYF	TGCAGCGTTGAGGGGGCGACAGGGAGGAACGAGCAGTACTTC
16	TRBV27	TRBJ2-2	few	-	CASSPSTSSKTGELFF	TGTGCCAGCAGTCCGTCTACTAGCAGCAAGACCGGGGAGCTGTTTTTT
14	TRBV19	TRBJ2-3	few	TRBD1	CASRRDRDTDTQYF	TGTGCCAGTAGGAGAGACAGGGACACAGATACGCAGTATTTT
13	TRBV25-1	TRBJ1-3	-	-	CASSDTAGGTIYF	TGTGCCAGCAGTGATACAGCCGGAGGCACCATATATTTT
13	TRBV29-1	TRBJ2-1	-	-	CSRGIGAGNEQFF	TGCAGCAGGGGCATAGGCGCGGGTAATGAGCAGTTCTTC
12	TRBV29-1	TRBJ2-2	many	TRBD1	CSVKTGAGELFF	TGCAGCGTTAAAACAGGGGCCGGGGAGCTGTTTTTT
12	TRBV29-1	TRBJ2-7	many	-	CSVAGRSYEQYF	TGCAGCGTTGCGGGCAGATCCTACGAGCAGTACTTC
15	TRBV7-8	TRBJ1-1	many	-	CASSFGDRVVAEAFF	TGTGCCAGCAGCTTCGGGGATCGCGTGGTAGCTGAAGCTTTCTTT
17	TRBV7-6	TRBJ2-3	many	TRBD2	CASSLSLAGGPADTQYF	TGTGCCAGCAGCTTAAGTCTAGCGGGAGGGCCAGCAGATACGCAGTATTTT
14	TRBV30	TRBJ1-5	many	-	CAWSWTAFNQPQHF	TGTGCCTGGTCCTGGACAGCCTTCAATCAGCCCCAGCATTTT
16	TRBV15	TRBJ2-7	few	-	CATSRDRGRYSYEQYF	TGTGCCACCAGCAGAGATAGGGGCAGGTACTCCTACGAGCAGTACTTC
14	TRBV20-1	TRBJ2-3	-	-	CSAPDTQGTDTQYF	TGCAGTGCCCCGGACACCCAGGGTACAGATACGCAGTATTTT
14	TRBV19	TRBJ2-5	once	-	CASSTQGGSETQYF	TGTGCCAGTAGTACACAAGGGGGATCGGAGACCCAGTACTTC
13	TRBV6-1	TRBJ2-7	many	-	CASSPTDFYEQYF	TGTGCCAGCAGCCCGACAGATTTCTACGAGCAGTACTTC
17	TRBV27	TRBJ1-1	many	TRBD1	CASSLAGGFEMNTEAFF	TGTGCCAGCAGTTTAGCAGGGGGCTTCGAAATGAACACTGAAGCTTTCTTT
12	TRBV7-2	TRBJ2-1	many	-	CASSLLANEQFF	TGTGCCAGCAGCTTACTAGCCAATGAGCAGTTCTTC
15	TRBV28	TRBJ2-7	many	-	CASSLFSGAAYEQYF	TGTGCCAGCAGTTTATTTTCAGGGGCCGCCTACGAGCAGTACTTC
13	TRBV29-1	TRBJ2-7	few	TRBD2	CSVMVAGHYEQYF	TGCAGCGTAATGGTAGCGGGGCACTACGAGCAGTACTTC
15	TRBV6-1	TRBJ1-1	-	TRBD1	CASSNPGQGNTEAFF	TGTGCCAGCAGTAACCCGGGACAGGGGAACACTGAAGCTTTCTTT
13	TRBV11-2	TRBJ2-5	few	-	CASNPTGRETQYF	TGTGCCAGCAACCCGACAGGCCGAGAGACCCAGTACTTC
18	TRBV5-1	TRBJ2-1	many	-	CASSSVINQGLTYNEQFF	TGCGCCAGCAGCTCCGTTATTAATCAGGGGCTAACCTACAATGAGCAGTTCTTC
11	TRBV3-1	TRBJ2-5	few	-	CASSHPGTQYF	TGTGCCAGCAGCCATCCAGGGACCCAGTACTTC
13	TRBV7-2	TRBJ1-2	many	TRBD1	CASSPDRRRGYTF	TGTGCCAGCAGCCCGGACAGGAGGAGGGGCTACACCTTC
14	TRBV10-1	TRBJ2-4	-	TRBD1	CASSPGQGRDIQYF	TGCGCCAGCAGTCCGGGACAGGGAAGGGACATTCAGTACTTC
13	TRBV20-1	TRBJ1-2	-	-	CSASDGVGYDYTF	TGCAGTGCTAGTGATGGAGTTGGCTATGACTACACCTTC
14	TRBV28	TRBJ2-3	many	TRBD2	CASSYGGLVKPQYF	TGTGCCAGCAGTTATGGGGGACTAGTCAAGCCGCAGTATTTT
16	TRBV28	TRBJ2-5	many	TRBD1	CASSLLTGTGAQTQYF	TGTGCCAGCAGTTTACTAACCGGGACAGGGGCACAGACCCAGTACTTC
15	TRBV19	TRBJ1-1	many	-	CASSRGRQLNTEAFF	TGTGCCAGTAGCCGCGGGAGACAACTGAACACTGAAGCTTTCTTT
13	TRBV20-1	TRBJ2-2	few	-	CSARTRGSRELFF	TGCAGTGCGAGGACTAGGGGGTCCAGGGAGCTGTTTTTT
17	TRBV6-1	TRBJ1-5	-	TRBD1	CASSASMGTGGNQPQHF	TGTGCCAGCAGTGCTTCAATGGGGACAGGGGGCAATCAGCCCCAGCATTTT
14	TRBV3-1	TRBJ1-6	many	-	CASSQRKDGAPLHF	TGTGCCAGCAGCCAAAGAAAGGATGGAGCACCCCTCCACTTT
14	TRBV5-1	TRBJ2-1	many	-	CASSLASSGNEQFF	TGCGCCAGCAGCTTGGCTAGTTCGGGAAATGAGCAGTTCTTC
14	TRBV28	TRBJ2-1	many	TRBD1	CASRSTGGGDEQFF	TGTGCCAGCAGGTCCACAGGGGGCGGGGATGAGCAGTTCTTC
16	TRBV4-2	TRBJ2-1	few	TRBD1	CASSQESGQGFNEQFF	TGTGCCAGCAGCCAAGAGTCGGGACAGGGATTCAATGAGCAGTTCTTC
17	TRBV12-3/TRBV12-4	TRBJ2-7	many	TRBD2	CASSPGRRAGSSYEQYF	TGTGCCAGCAGCCCCGGGCGCCGAGCGGGGAGCTCCTACGAGCAGTACTTC
16	TRBV12-3/TRBV12-4	TRBJ1-5	many	-	CASSFSTGSVNQPQHF	TGTGCCAGCAGTTTCTCTACAGGGAGCGTCAATCAGCCCCAGCATTTT
14	TRBV29-1	TRBJ2-2	-	TRBD1	CSVKQGANTGELFF	TGCAGCGTCAAACAGGGGGCGAACACCGGGGAGCTGTTTTTT
16	TRBV3-1	TRBJ2-5	many	TRBD2	CASSAGTSGVQETQYF	TGTGCCAGCAGCGCCGGGACTAGCGGGGTCCAAGAGACCCAGTACTTC
20	TRBV24-1	TRBJ2-2	many	-	CATSDLTNGGGVVNTGELFF	TGTGCCACCAGTGATTTGACCAACGGGGGCGGGGTCGTGAACACCGGGGAGCTGTTTTTT
16	TRBV27	TRBJ2-3	many	-	CASSANGGTYTDTQYF	TGTGCCAGCAGTGCTAATGGCGGGACGTACACAGATACGCAGTATTTT
15	TRBV9	TRBJ2-7	-	-	CASTKPRVGVYEQYF	TGTGCCAGCACCAAACCGCGGGTAGGGGTCTACGAGCAGTACTTC
15	TRBV4-1	TRBJ2-7	many	TRBD2	CASSHRLAGVYEQYF	TGCGCCAGCAGCCACAGACTAGCGGGAGTTTACGAGCAGTACTTC